This record concerns one TCR beta chain sequence. Its specificity is unknown. A second PCR of roughly 7 to 11 cycles used a sample-barcoded 5' primer and a J-beta primer mix. Per-sample output comprised a minimum of 2.5 million paired-end reads containing CDR3. Each CDR3 protein is one row after TCRdb ran MiXCR on the 5' RACE reads. The sample lists more than 600,000 distinct CDR3 sequences, 20% to 30% seen once, with roughly 9% in the top ten. This sample was taken from a study of blood T cells in healthy people across ages. Study conclusions and caveats: The recorded TCR beta diversity per million T cells decreased in a roughly linear manner with age. Investigators treated diversity estimates from one million T cells as underestimates. Among long-lived donors, naive CD4+ cells were more numerous and diversity higher than in aged donors.

CDR1 MNHEY and CDR2 SVGAGI come from the germline V gene. The CDR3 covers 14 residues. These same records also appear under a second study, on T cells of mothers and their children.

V gene TRBV6-5 combines with J gene TRBJ2-1; unclear D gene. The end of the DNA aligns better with TRBJ2-7, so the J call may be wrong. This clonotype was sampled from a boy younger than 18 in good health. Sequencing input: blood. This CDR3 reads CASSQSDRSYEQYF. The CDR3 DNA reads as TGTGCCAGCAGTCAAAGCGACCGCTCCTACGAGCAGTACTTC.